The following is a T cell receptor (beta chain) sequence with its context. The junction shows a germline mismatch at one end, possibly a read error. This record comes from a study of blood T cell repertoires in COVID-19. Germline values: CDR1 SSHAT, CDR2 FNYEAQ (reference sequence). The CDR3 is 18 residues long. Enrollees, about 18 to 89 years old, lived in 24 US areas. Before being deemed recovered, Cohort 3 donors had two negative PCRs, clearance, or symptom resolution. How the authors handled the data: Amplification of reference gene primers provided the estimated nucleated cell counts. Data came from immunoSEQ multiplex PCR; TCRdb stores just in-frame clones and leaves some out. The V and J calls and clone size were taken over from that table, and D and trimming were inferred from the DNA. The table records hundreds of thousands of clones, around 86% of them present only once.

The chain employs TRBV7-7 and TRBJ2-1, with D perhaps matching TRBD1 (6 bases). The origin of this receptor is a woman aged 45 to 65 who had recovered from COVID-19. Specimen: PBMCs or T cells enriched from blood (not recorded which). The CDR3 nucleotides read TGTGCTAGCAGCCCTATGTTTGGGGGCAAGAGCTCCTACAATGAGCAGTTCTTC. It specifies CASSPMFGGKSSYNEQFF.